This TCR beta chain is from a study of T cells in Graves' hyperthyroidism and ophthalmopathy. Overall study findings and caveats: The model's output predicted ophthalmopathy at a median of roughly 6.9 months prior to onset.

The CDR3 has 15 residues. CDR1 is SGHAT, CDR2 FQNNGV, per germline. Trimming left V 3 bases short and J 3 bases short, with 13 bases between. A note on this clonotype: Its specificity is not known.

Amplified TCR beta CDR3 regions derived from RNA transcripts. Researchers ran a first-round RT-PCR on the TCR CDR3 using the HTBI primer set. TCRdb used MiXCR to reprocess the multiplex PCR reads, holding one entry per CDR3 protein. In the table there are 20,000 to 30,000 distinct CDR3 sequences, approximately 54% of which are singletons. This clonotype originated in a woman aged 40 to 50 with Graves' hyperthyroidism that later progressed to Graves' ophthalmopathy. The V call is TRBV11-2, the J call TRBJ2-3; D unclear. Material for sequencing was blood. CDR3 protein: CASSFSRTITDTQYF. The CDR3 bases are TGTGCCAGCAGCTTCTCCAGGACCATAACAGATACGCAGTATTTT.